This TCR beta chain was sequenced in a study of shared clonotypes between healthy human individuals. Samples underwent the assay at deep level. Each subset's genomic DNA was split evenly across several immunoSEQ plates. As handled by the study authors: ImmunoSEQ only sent back junction sequences with no quality scores, so filtering was done differently. Measured with immunoSEQ multiplex PCR; TCRdb has only the in-frame clones, and not every one. Clone size and the V and J calls come from that table; the DNA yielded D and trimming. The repertoire holds a few hundred thousand clones, with approximately 97% as singletons. This CDR3 has 14 residues. V was shortened by 5 bases and J by 3 bases, with 11 bases between the two germline ends. Germline V CDR1 and CDR2: SGHKS, YYEKEE (reference sequence).

The TCR originated in a woman in her twenties or thirties in good health. The chain is built from TRBV5-5 and TRBJ1-4, with a weak D call TRBD1 (5 bases). The sample comprised naive CD4+ T cells sorted from blood. As to subset: CD45RA+ positively selected. CDR3 sequence reads: CASSRTQANEKLFF. The CDR3, as DNA: TGTGCCAGCAGTCGCACACAGGCTAATGAAAAACTGTTTTTT. The variable domain in full, completed from reference TRBV5-5 and TRBJ1-4, reads DAGVTQSPTHLIKTRGQQVTLRCSPISGHKSVSWYQQVLGQGPQFIFQYYEKEERGRGNFPDRFSARQFPNYSSELNVNALLLGDSALYLCASSRTQANEKLFFGSGTQLSVL.